This T cell receptor beta chain was documented in a study of blood T cells in healthy people across ages. Notes on the study in general: Donors of long life had a larger count of naive CD4+ cells and greater diversity than aged donors. The authors considered diversity estimates from one million T cells to be underestimates.

Each donor was a healthy Caucasian individual from Russia, aged roughly 6 to 90. The CDR3 has 17 amino acids. Germline-derived CDR1 and CDR2 are SGHKS and YYEKEE (reference sequence). V gave up 3 bases and J gave up 3 bases, with 19 bases separating them. In its sample, this clonotype was seen once. Its antigen is currently unknown. Combining a sample-barcoded 5' primer with a J-beta primer mix, a second PCR ran for 7 to 11 cycles. A single record per CDR3 protein comes from TCRdb applying MiXCR to the 5' RACE reads. The table has roughly 860,000 distinct CDR3 sequences, less than 80% seen once. Specimen: blood. The sequence was collected from a man aged 25-45 years in good health. The chain recombines TRBV5-5 with TRBJ2-1, with a weak D call TRBD2 (7 bases). The CDR3, as DNA: TGTGCCAGCAGCTCTTTTGAGGGGGGGCGGTACTACAATGAGCAGTTCTTC. Protein sequence: CASSSFEGGRYYNEQFF.